The 27 T cell receptor beta chains below come from one sample, sequenced in a study of blood T cells in healthy people across ages. A J-beta primer mix and a sample-barcoded 5' primer were used in a second PCR of roughly 6 to 11 cycles. A single record per CDR3 protein comes from TCRdb applying MiXCR to the 5' RACE reads. The sample contains roughly 1,500,000 distinct CDR3 sequences, around 36% of which appear only once. The source material was blood. These receptors were obtained from a woman aged 30 to 39 in good health.

In this sample, this clonotype turned up a few times. The chain employs TRBV20-1 and TRBJ2-1; tentative D call: TRBD2 (6 bases). The germline gives CDR1 DFQATT, CDR2 SNEGSKA (reference sequence). The CDR3 contains 14 residues. Deletions cut 2 bases from V and 7 bases from J, with 15 bases between. CDR3 coding DNA: TGCAGTGCTAGACCGCGGGGAGGAGGGAATGAGCAGTTCTTC. Its translation: CSARPRGGGNEQFF.

This clonotype occurred many times. The V call is TRBV6-6, the J call TRBJ2-1; D remains unclear. The V gene's germline CDR1 is MNHNY and CDR2 SVGAGI (reference sequence). V was shortened by 6 bases and J by 6 bases, with 15 bases between the two germline ends. The CDR3 contains 14 residues. The CDR3 is CASSDDRASNEQFF. The CDR3 DNA reads TGTGCCAGCAGCGACGACCGGGCTAGCAATGAGCAGTTCTTC.

This clonotype was recorded at least ten times. In DNA, the CDR3 is TGCAGTGCTAGCATAGGAGGTGGACAGGGGAACACTGAAGCTTTCTTT. Translation: CSASIGGGQGNTEAFF. V gene TRBV20-1 combines with J gene TRBJ1-1; 8 positions match TRBD1. From germline, CDR1 is DFQATT and CDR2 SNEGSKA (reference sequence). The CDR3 has 16 amino acids. Losses at the gene ends were 3 bases for V and 1 base for J; bases not matched to a gene: 10.

The gene calls are TRBV3-1 and TRBJ2-1; 11 bases align to TRBD2. V shed 0 bases and J 9 bases; nucleotides not matched to a gene: 7. The CDR3 runs 16 residues. CDR1 and CDR2 (germline): LGHDT, YNNKEL (reference sequence). The CDR3 DNA reads as TGTGCCAGCAGCCAAGATGTTAGCGGGAGGGCCTCTGAGCAGTTCTTC. Protein sequence: CASSQDVSGRASEQFF.

About this clonotype itself: The junction differs from germline at one of its ends, possibly a read error. The V gene is TRBV20-1, the J gene TRBJ2-7; D remains unclear. CDR3 length equals 13 residues. Germline V gene sequence: CDR1 DFQATT, CDR2 SNEGSKA (reference sequence). This CDR3 is CGARALQSYEQYF. DNA of the CDR3: TGCGGTGCTAGAGCGTTACAGTCCTACGAGCAGTACTTC.

This clonotype came up a few times. V and J are TRBV4-1 and TRBJ2-1, with D possibly being TRBD2 (7 bases). The V gene lost 1 base and the J gene lost 7 bases, with 17 bases spanning the gap. CDR3 length equals 16 residues. Germline-derived CDR1 and CDR2 are MGHRA and YSYEKL. The CDR3 sequence is CASSQGGGVPRNEQFF. CDR3 bases: TGCGCCAGCAGCCAAGGGGGGGGCGTCCCTAGAAATGAGCAGTTCTTC.

This clonotype was counted between two and nine times. This chain connects TRBV24-1 to TRBJ2-1, with 9 bases aligning to TRBD2. There are 15 residues in the CDR3. Trimming cost V 4 bases and J 3 bases; bases outside gene matches: 3. The germline gives CDR1 KGHDR, CDR2 SFDVKD. CDR3 nucleotide sequence: TGTGCCACCAGTGACGCGGGAGGGAACTACAATGAGCAGTTCTTC. Translated: CATSDAGGNYNEQFF.

This clonotype came up a few times. CDR3 loop: CASSLDHYGYTF. Here the CDR3 DNA reads TGCGCCAGCAGCTTGGACCACTATGGCTACACCTTC. The rearrangement uses TRBV5-1 and TRBJ1-2; D is unresolved. There are 12 residues in the CDR3. The germline V gene encodes CDR1 SGHRS and CDR2 YFSETQ. Trimming left V 0 bases short and J 3 bases short, with 3 bases between.

Only a few counts were recorded for this clonotype. The rearrangement links TRBV12-3 or TRBV12-4 to TRBJ2-7; D is ambiguous. Trimming left V 1 base short and J 5 bases short, with 6 bases between. The CDR3 covers 12 residues. DNA of the CDR3: TGTGCCAGCAGTTTAGTGTCCCACGAGCAGTACTTC. Amino acids: CASSLVSHEQYF.

This clonotype turned up a few times. The chain recombines TRBV6-1 with TRBJ2-7; 12 positions agree with TRBD2. The trim removed 5 bases at V and 6 bases at J, leaving 23 bases unmatched. Germline V gene sequence: CDR1 MNHNS, CDR2 SASEGT. The CDR3 spans 20 residues. The chain's CDR3 is CASSRLGASGRAKSRAEQYF. The CDR3 DNA sequence: TGTGCCAGCAGTCGCTTGGGGGCTAGCGGGAGGGCCAAATCCAGGGCCGAGCAGTACTTC.

This clonotype was detected ten times or more. The J gene is TRBJ2-3, the V gene TRBV7-6; no firm D call. CDR1 and CDR2 from the germline V gene are SGHVS and FNYEAQ. Trimming removed 1 base from V and 6 bases from J, with 11 bases in between. The CDR3 length is 14 residues. The CDR3 here is CASSLGSRWDTQYF. For the CDR3, the DNA is TGTGCCAGCAGCTTAGGCAGTCGATGGGATACGCAGTATTTT.

This clonotype has a handful of counts. The DNA for the CDR3 is TGCAGTGCTAGAGATATCGGTGGCCCCGGGGATACGCAGTATTTT. As protein: CSARDIGGPGDTQYF. The chain recombines TRBV20-1 with TRBJ2-3; D not resolved. The CDR3 has 15 amino acids. Trimming stripped 0 bases from V and 6 bases from J, with 16 bases between. Germline lookup yields CDR1 DFQATT and CDR2 SNEGSKA (reference sequence).

This chain uses TRBV11-1 with TRBJ1-1; D possibly corresponds to TRBD1 (6 bases). Trimming pared 5 bases from V and 10 bases from J, leaving 17 bases between. The CDR3 runs to 13 residues. The V gene's germline CDR1 is SGHAT and CDR2 FQDESV (reference sequence). CDR3 in DNA: TGTGCCAGCAGCCCACAAACAGGGTTCGGAGCTTTCTTT. Encoded protein: CASSPQTGFGAFF.

This clonotype was seen only once. This may arise from a read error, as a much more abundant clone is one base away. The CDR3 does not close with the conserved phenylalanine or tryptophan, likely indicating a read error. The V call is TRBV20-1, the J call TRBJ2-3; D might be TRBD1 (6 bases). Trimming left V 5 bases short and J 2 bases short, with 14 bases between. The CDR3 length is 14 residues. Germline V gene data show CDR1 as DFQATT and CDR2 as SNEGSKA (reference sequence). In DNA, the CDR3 is TGCAGTGCTTCAGAGTGGGGGCCCACAGATACGCAGTATTTA. Its protein is CSASEWGPTDTQYL.

The sample holds a few counts of this clonotype. The J gene is TRBJ1-2, the V gene TRBV6-5, with 10 bases that match TRBD1. J gave up 8 bases and V 0 bases, and 6 bases lay outside the gene matches. The CDR3 is 15 amino acids. Germline V gene sequence: CDR1 MNHEY, CDR2 SVGAGI. The CDR3 loop reads CASSYSGQGYEGYTF. The CDR3 DNA is TGTGCCAGCAGTTACTCGGGACAGGGGTACGAAGGCTACACCTTC.

This clonotype was seen a few times. The V gene is TRBV7-2, the J gene TRBJ2-3, with D perhaps TRBD1 (6 bases). The CDR3 sequence is 14 residues long. Germline CDR1 and CDR2: SGHTA and FQGNSA. Trimming removed 6 bases from V and 1 base from J, with 11 bases in between. The CDR3 protein is CASSFDRRTDTQYF. The CDR3 DNA follows: TGTGCCAGCAGTTTTGACAGGCGCACAGATACGCAGTATTTT.

This chain links TRBV30 with TRBJ2-3; 7 nucleotides match TRBD1. The CDR3 is made up of 13 amino acids. Germline CDR1 is GTSNPN and CDR2 is SVGIG (reference sequence). The V and J ends lost 4 bases and 2 bases, in that order; junction bases with no gene match: 3. The CDR3 region has the DNA TGTGCCTGGAAGGGACAGCCCACAGATACGCAGTATTTT. Residues: CAWKGQPTDTQYF.

At least ten counts were recorded for this clonotype. The CDR3 nucleotides read TGCAGCGTTCACGGACAGGGGGGCAATGAGCAGTTCTTC. Translated: CSVHGQGGNEQFF. The V and J genes are TRBV29-1 and TRBJ2-1; 10 bases are shared with TRBD1. Germline V gene sequence: CDR1 SQVTM, CDR2 ANQGSEA. J was trimmed by 6 bases and V by 5 bases; bases with no gene match: 4. This CDR3 region has 13 residues.

The rearrangement uses TRBV30 and TRBJ1-2; D gene unclear. The germline V and J ends were trimmed by 5 bases and 8 bases, with 12 bases remaining between them. Germline assignment: CDR1 GTSNPN and CDR2 SVGIG (reference sequence). CDR3 length: 11 residues. CDR3 sequence (DNA): TGTGCCTGGGCCCTTGACGGGGGCTACACCTTC. Translation: CAWALDGGYTF. Full variable domain (rest looked up from reference TRBV30 and TRBJ1-2): SQTIHQWPATLVQPVGSPLSLECTVEGTSNPNLYWYRQAAGRGLQLLFYSVGIGQISSEVPQNLSASRPQDRQFILSSKKLLLSDSGFYLCAWALDGGYTFGSGTRLTVV.

This chain links TRBV7-3 with TRBJ2-1; D uncertain. The CDR3 extends over 14 amino acids. Per germline, CDR1 SGHTA and CDR2 FQGTGA. The V gene lost 2 bases and the J gene lost 6 bases, with 11 bases spanning the gap. The CDR3: CASSLLTTVNEQFF. CDR3 DNA sequence: TGTGCCAGCAGCTTATTGACGACCGTCAATGAGCAGTTCTTC.

V gene TRBV6-2 or TRBV6-3 combines with J gene TRBJ2-7; D is unclear. In germline, CDR1 is MNHEY, CDR2 SVGEGT. The V gene lost 5 bases and the J gene lost 3 bases, with 17 bases spanning the gap. The CDR3 has 15 amino acids. The CDR3 DNA follows: TGTGCCAGCAGTGGCCAATCGGAGTGGATCTACGAGCAGTACTTC. Amino acid sequence: CASSGQSEWIYEQYF.

Concerning this clonotype itself: The junction shows a germline mismatch at one end, possibly a read error. The J gene is TRBJ1-4, the V gene TRBV4-1; no clear D gene. The CDR3 has 15 amino acids. The germline V gene encodes CDR1 MGHRA and CDR2 YSYEKL. The CDR3 region has the DNA TGCGTCAGCAGCCAAGTACGGCCAACTAATGAAAAACTGTTTTTT. Translated: CVSSQVRPTNEKLFF.

J is TRBJ2-1 and V is TRBV9; TRBD2 might be the D (6 bases). V was cut by 6 bases and J by 2 bases, with 12 bases left in between. Looked up from germline, CDR1 is SGDLS and CDR2 is YYNGEE. The CDR3 runs to 14 residues. The CDR3, as DNA: TGTGCCAGCACCCCGGGGGACGCCTACAATGAGCAGTTCTTC. It encodes CASTPGDAYNEQFF.

This clonotype has a handful of counts. CDR3 protein: CAISESGRAYNEQFF. The CDR3 bases are TGTGCCATCAGTGAGTCGGGGCGGGCCTACAATGAGCAGTTCTTC. The chain is built from TRBV10-3 and TRBJ2-1; D might be TRBD1 or TRBD2, each matching 5 bases. The ends were cut back, 0 bases at V and 2 bases at J, with 8 bases in the middle. The CDR3 runs to 15 residues. Germline-derived CDR1 and CDR2 are ENHRY and SYGVKD.

The chain combines TRBV5-6 with TRBJ2-7; tentative D call: TRBD2 (5 bases). V was shortened by 1 base and J by 0 bases, with 11 bases between the two germline ends. Looked up from germline, CDR1 is SGHDT and CDR2 is YYEEEE. The CDR3 consists of 15 residues. CDR3 sequence (DNA): TGTGCCAGCAGCTTGCGCGGGTGGAGCTCCTACGAGCAGTACTTC. It codes for CASSLRGWSSYEQYF.

The rearrangement links TRBV11-1 to TRBJ1-2, with D perhaps TRBD1 (5 bases). Germline CDR1 and CDR2: SGHAT and FQDESV (reference sequence). V lost 1 base and J lost 7, with 13 bases in between. This CDR3 region has 14 residues. CDR3 residues: CASSLVPGRRGYTF. The CDR3 nucleotides read TGTGCCAGCAGCTTAGTCCCAGGGCGGCGTGGCTACACCTTC.

The rearrangement uses TRBV21-1 and TRBJ2-7; the D call in the table, TRBD1, was not verified against the DNA. TRBV21-1 represents a pseudogene. This CDR3 contains 15 residues. CDR3 bases: TGTGCCAGCAGCACGACGGACACCCACTCCTACGAGCAGTACTTC. Its protein product is CASSTTDTHSYEQYF.